The 2 T cell receptor beta chains below come from one sample, sequenced in a study of long-term antiretroviral therapy in people with HIV. The libraries were made with immunoSEQ v3.0 at survey level. Profiling relied on immunoSEQ multiplex PCR, and the TCRdb table lists in-frame clones only, not all of them. The data hold 20,000 or so clones, with approximately 82% observed a single time. The sample in question was unsorted PBMCs, obtained 0.5 years before starting antiretroviral therapy. These receptors were taken from a woman aged 45 to 65 with HIV.

This clone was seen only a few times. The J gene is TRBJ2-1, the V gene TRBV10-1, with no clear D. The ends were cut back, 2 bases at V and 0 bases at J, with 8 bases in the middle. The CDR3 length is 15 residues. Germline lookup yields CDR1 WNHNN and CDR2 SYGVQD (reference sequence). As DNA, the CDR3 is TGCGCCAGCAGTGAGGCTCGGAGCTCCTACAATGAGCAGTTCTTC. Translating it yields CASSEARSSYNEQFF.

The genes are TRBV2 and TRBJ2-1; TRBD1 agrees at 7 bases. Germline V lookup: CDR1 SNHLY, CDR2 FYNNEI. V lost 6 bases, J lost 6 bases, and 5 bases stayed unmatched. The CDR3 runs to 13 residues. This CDR3 reads CASSRTGFNEQFF. The DNA of the CDR3 is TGTGCCAGCAGCCGGACAGGATTCAATGAGCAGTTCTTC.